The following is a TCR beta chain sequence with its context. Its antigen remains unidentified. Here the CDR3 omits its conserved ending phenylalanine or tryptophan, so a read error is the likely source. Starting from about 500 ng total RNA, TCRbeta-specific cDNA was produced by reverse transcription with a constant-region primer and ProtoScript II reverse transcriptase. TCRbeta libraries were built with three nested multiplex PCR rounds, a slightly modified ARM-PCR procedure. Each of the first two PCR rounds ran for about 10 cycles and used multiplex TRBV1-TRBV30 forward primers together with a Cbeta reverse primer. Sample barcodes and Illumina adapters were added in a final 25-cycle PCR with Deep VentR polymerase. Before sequencing, amplicons between 200 and 500 bp were purified from gel using a QIAquick gel extraction kit. An Illumina HiSeq 2500 was used to sequence the TCRbeta amplicons with 250-bp paired-end reads. On the study's bioinformatics: Quality trimming of reads was performed with Trimmomatic v0.33, and paired reads were merged with FLASH v1.2.11 so that full CDR3 sequences could be recovered. MiGEC v1.2.1b assigned V, D and J germline segments to the rearranged TCRbeta sequences. Clonotype statistics and Shannon-Wiener diversity indices were calculated with VDJtools v1.0.0. Except for diversity analysis, only each sample's 250 most abundant clonotypes were used in subsequent analyses to reduce sampling bias. TCRdb itself trimmed the public reads at Q25 with fastp, ran MiXCR and retained productive beta chains. Entries that share a CDR3 protein sequence are merged under the most common genes and DNA. Clone size and V and J calls follow TCRdb, not the original study. The sample profile shows 300,000 to 350,000 distinct CDR3 sequences; approximately 54% of them were found once. More than 15% of the sample is held by the ten biggest clonotypes.

RNA from unsorted whole blood was extracted with TRIzol reagent, and germline DNA was obtained with the DNeasy Blood & Tissue kit. At the time of sampling, the patients had chronic HBV infection and had not received any treatment. Before surgery, four milliliters of peripheral blood were collected into K2EDTA tubes. This entry belongs to a study of tumor-infiltrating lymphocytes in primary liver carcinoma (dated by TCRdb to 2016 to 2017). General notes on the study: Roughly five patients with histopathologically diagnosed primary liver carcinoma underwent surgical resection in China between late 2015 and 2016. Across five regions of each liver tumor, along with adjacent normal tissue and blood, the study brought together TCRbeta repertoire sequencing, expression microarrays and whole-exome sequencing. Of the five patients (three men and two women, aged 30 to 69 years), four had hepatocellular carcinoma and one had combined HCC and intrahepatic cholangiocarcinoma. The five patients had tumors staged T1-T3 N0M0, with maximum diameters ranging from roughly 4.2 to 11 cm. Roughly 3.5 to 8 million productive TCRbeta reads were obtained per sample, and no significant difference in read depth was found between tissue types. High reproducibility was observed for the technical replicate repertoires, with mean shared-clone rates about 0.89 and correlation coefficients above 0.95. TCRbeta repertoire sequencing covered 35 specimens from 5 patients: around 25 tumor regions, 5 adjacent noncancerous liver tissues and 5 peripheral blood samples.

What the authors observed across the whole study: Only a few patients were included in the study, and the authors note that the findings should be validated in a larger study. Only the TCR beta chain was sequenced, which likely underestimates true repertoire diversity because unpaired alpha chains were not captured. The top 250 clones accounted for a significantly greater share of the repertoire in tumors than in blood (p = 0.039). Pairs of tumor regions showed greater repertoire overlap (mean approximately 35%) than tumor-adjacent pairs (about 17%) or tumor-blood pairs (approximately 15%), which is consistent with antigen-driven expansion. Comparison of CD4+ and CD8+ T cell repertoires was precluded by the use of bulk unsorted samples.

The CDR3 sequence runs 16 residues, both termini included. Only the CDR3 DNA stays, 48 bases, in frame from base 1. Per the germline V gene, MGHRA is the CDR1 and YSYEKL is the CDR2. V and J are truncated by 1 base and 4 bases respectively, leaving an intervening sequence of 16 bases. Sequenced sample: peripheral blood. The clonotype was recovered from a woman aged 30 to 39 with primary liver carcinoma and hepatitis B virus infection. The chain was built from TRBV4-1 and TRBJ1-1, with no reliable assignment of the D segment. The nucleotide sequence is given as TGCGCCAGCAGCCAAGCGTCGTCAGCTTCCGGCACTGAAGCTTTCTCT. This sequence encodes CASSQASSASGTEAFS.